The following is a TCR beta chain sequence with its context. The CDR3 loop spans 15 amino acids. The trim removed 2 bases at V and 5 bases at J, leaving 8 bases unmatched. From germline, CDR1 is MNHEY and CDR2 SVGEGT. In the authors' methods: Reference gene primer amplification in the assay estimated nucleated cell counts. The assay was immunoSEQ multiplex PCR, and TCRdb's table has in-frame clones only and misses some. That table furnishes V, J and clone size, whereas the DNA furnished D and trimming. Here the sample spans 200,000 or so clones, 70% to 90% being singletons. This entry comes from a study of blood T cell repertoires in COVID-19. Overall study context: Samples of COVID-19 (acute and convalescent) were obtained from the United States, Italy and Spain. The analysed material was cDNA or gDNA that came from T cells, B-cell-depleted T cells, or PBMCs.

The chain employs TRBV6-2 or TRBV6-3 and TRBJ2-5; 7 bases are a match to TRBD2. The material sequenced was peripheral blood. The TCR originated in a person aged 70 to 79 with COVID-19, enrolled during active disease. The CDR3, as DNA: TGTGCCAGCAGTTACCCAGCTAGCGGAACGGAGACCCAGTACTTC. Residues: CASSYPASGTETQYF.